This TCR beta chain is from a study of CD8 T cells in ankylosing spondylitis. Study-level results: Seemingly characteristic of ankylosing spondylitis blood was a TCR beta motif consisting of under ten highly homologous variants. Disease-linked clones were found to be CD8+ and relatively rare in peripheral blood.

A note on this clonotype: Its specificity is not known.

MiXCR, applied by TCRdb to the 5' RACE reads, yields one record per CDR3 protein. This sample has about 120,000 distinct CDR3 sequences, with roughly 13% found just once. CDR1 is MNHNS, CDR2 SASEGT, per germline. Unmatched junction bases numbered 7, after V lost 6 bases and J lost 5 bases. The CDR3 runs 14 residues. This receptor was identified in a female donor with ankylosing spondylitis or in good health (not recorded which). Sequencing was done on a sample of blood, either unsorted or a sorted T cell fraction (not recorded which). The chain carries TRBV6-1 and TRBJ2-5; the match to TRBD2 covers 9 bases. CDR3 coding DNA: TGTGCCAGCAGCCGAGGACTAGCGAGCGAGACCCAGTACTTC. This codes for CASSRGLASETQYF.